This TCR beta chain appears in the sequencing data of a study of cytomegalovirus exposure and HLA in healthy donors. On this clone itself: Its antigen is currently unknown. The identical CDR3 is also encoded by other nucleotide sequences in the sample.

Study-wide results and caveats: Sequencing depth across donors, presence/absence analyses assumed, was roughly uniform. Among TCR sequences, most were rare, though some public TCRs appeared in many donors.

Primers included in the PCR were 60 Vbeta and 13 Jbeta primers. Assay: immunoSEQ multiplex PCR; the TCRdb copy retains only in-frame clones and omits some. The sample table includes under 200,000 clones. The V gene's germline CDR1 is LNHDA and CDR2 SQIVND (reference sequence). V was pared by 4 bases and J by 7 bases, with 10 bases of the junction left unmatched. This CDR3 is built from 16 residues. This sequence joins TRBV19 and TRBJ2-2, with 9 bases lining up with TRBD2. The TCR originated in a man aged 25 to 40 in good health and CMV-seronegative. Sample: PBMCs. The CDR3 DNA sequence: TGTGCCAGTAGTAACCCCGGGACTAGCTCTCGCGGGGAGCTGTTTTTT. Its translation is CASSNPGTSSRGELFF.